This T cell receptor (beta chain) derives from a study of cytotoxic CD8 clonotypes in ibrutinib-treated CLL. Trimming stripped 1 base from V and 6 bases from J, with 9 bases between. The CDR3 spans 13 residues. Germline V gene data show CDR1 as SGHVS and CDR2 as FNYEAQ. Sequenced by immunoSEQ multiplex PCR; TCRdb stores in-frame clones only, minus some. The sample carries some 200,000 clones, about 72% recorded once. Sample: PBMCs, taken after 24 months of ibrutinib treatment. The sequence came from a human donor with chronic lymphocytic leukemia. The chain carries TRBV7-6 and TRBJ1-2; D ambiguous. CDR3 amino acids: CASSLGSADGYTF. CDR3 DNA: TGTGCCAGCAGCTTAGGTTCAGCGGATGGCTACACCTTC.